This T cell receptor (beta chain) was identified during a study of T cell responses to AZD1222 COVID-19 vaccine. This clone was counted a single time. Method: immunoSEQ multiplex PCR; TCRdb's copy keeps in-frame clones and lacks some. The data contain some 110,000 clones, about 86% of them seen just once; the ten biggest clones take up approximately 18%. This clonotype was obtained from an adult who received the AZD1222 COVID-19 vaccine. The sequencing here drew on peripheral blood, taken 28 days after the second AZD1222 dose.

DNA of the CDR3: TGCGCCAGCAGCCACATGCGGTGGGACCCGGGAAGGAACACCATATATTTT. Translated, it gives CASSHMRWDPGRNTIYF. The V call is TRBV4-1, the J call TRBJ1-3, with D perhaps matching TRBD1 (5 bases). V was pared by 3 bases and J by 7 bases, with 22 bases between. There are 17 residues in the CDR3. From germline, CDR1 is MGHRA and CDR2 YSYEKL.